This T cell receptor beta chain comes out of a study of T cell repertoires in cytomegalovirus infection. Across the whole study: Carrying CMV and the relevant HLA type showed in public TCR beta signatures.

Remarks on this clonotype: The antigen remains unidentified.

The study, taken as a whole, reports: Cumulative public TCR beta family frequency identified carriers of CMV plus the relevant HLA.

TCRdb passed the reads through MiXCR, listing each CDR3 protein once. Among around 530,000 distinct CDR3 sequences, about 25% were seen once, and the ten largest hold around 14%. From germline, CDR1 is LNHDA and CDR2 SQIVND (reference sequence). CDR3 length equals 14 residues. V lost 5 bases to trimming and J lost 10 bases, with 15 bases between them. The sequenced material came from PBMCs. The J gene is TRBJ1-6, the V gene TRBV19; tentative D call: TRBD1 (6 bases). The clonotype was recovered from a human donor in good health (CMV status not recorded). Some clones in this sample may be carry-over from other donors' samples. CDR3 region: CASSSGQRSSPLHF. CDR3 sequence (DNA): TGTGCCAGTAGTTCTGGACAGAGATCATCACCCCTCCACTTT.